Sequencing of this TCR beta chain was carried out in a study of response to subunit inactivated influenza vaccine. Study findings and constraints: Each seasonal flu vaccination may recruit only limited new T cells, authors suggested.

TCRdb re-analysed the RT-PCR reads in MiXCR, keeping a single row per CDR3 protein. This sample has roughly 790,000 distinct CDR3 sequences; 21% occur once, and the top ten carry roughly a tenth. CDR3 length: 11 amino acids. The V gene's germline CDR1 is MDHEN and CDR2 SYDVKM. Trimming pared 10 bases from V and 13 bases from J, leaving 17 bases between. As to this clonotype: The target antigen is unknown.

Sequenced here: PBMCs from blood, sampled roughly 5 days after vaccination. The receptor comes from a man aged 45-65 years who received an inactivated influenza vaccine. The chain links TRBV28 to TRBJ2-1; D remains ambiguous. The CDR3 DNA reads as TGTGCCACCACCGAAGATGGGTTCCAGTTCTTC. Its protein is CATTEDGFQFF.